The 15 T cell receptor beta chains listed next were all sequenced from one sample in a study of CD8+ T cells in alopecia areata. Extracted RNA was reverse transcribed into cDNA, the sequencing template. Here immunoSEQ multiplex PCR was the method, and the copy in TCRdb shows in-frame clones only, minus some. Of about 150,000 clones listed, approximately 87% are singletons. The starting material was CD8+ T cells sorted from blood, obtained at week 0. The receptors were sampled from a human donor with alopecia areata.

The chain recombines TRBV6-1 with TRBJ2-1, with TRBD2 matching 10 bases. Trimming at V came to 7 bases and at J to 4 bases, leaving 7 bases not matched to a gene. The CDR3 spans 15 residues. Per the germline V gene, CDR1 is MNHNS and CDR2 is SASEGT. This CDR3 reads CASTMTSGPYNEQFF. For the CDR3, the DNA is TGTGCCAGCACCATGACTAGCGGGCCTTACAATGAGCAGTTCTTC.

The V and J genes are TRBV12-5 and TRBJ2-7, with TRBD2 matching 9 bases. This CDR3 region has 15 residues. With V trimmed by 3 bases and J by 5 bases, 8 bases remained unmatched. Germline lookup yields CDR1 LGHNT and CDR2 FRNRAP. The CDR3: CASGLVQGLADEQYF. In DNA form, the CDR3 reads TGTGCTAGTGGTTTAGTCCAGGGACTAGCAGACGAGCAGTACTTC. The whole variable domain, remainder taken from reference TRBV12-5 and TRBJ2-7, is DARVTQTPRHKVTEMGQEVTMRCQPILGHNTVFWYRQTMMQGLELLAYFRNRAPLDDSGMPKDRFSAEMPDATLATLKIQPSEPRDSAVYFCASGLVQGLADEQYFGPGTRLTVT.

The chain joins TRBV4-1 to TRBJ2-7; 7 positions agree with TRBD2. The germline CDR1 and CDR2 sequences are MGHRA and YSYEKL. The junction had 3 bases not matched to a gene; V was cut back by 2 bases and J by 2 bases. This CDR3 is 14 amino acids long. DNA of the CDR3: TGCGCCAGCAGCCAACAAAGCGGGACCTACGAGCAGTACTTC. Translating it yields CASSQQSGTYEQYF.

V and J are TRBV2 and TRBJ2-1, with D possibly TRBD2 on 6 matching bases. Trimming pared 7 bases from V and 3 bases from J, leaving 13 bases between. The germline V gene has CDR1 SNHLY and CDR2 FYNNEI. CDR3 size: 14 residues. CDR3 protein: CASISGESYNEQFF. Written as DNA, the CDR3 is TGTGCCAGCATATCGGGGGAGAGCTACAATGAGCAGTTCTTC.

The rearrangement links TRBV27 to TRBJ1-2; D remains ambiguous. Trimming removed 5 bases at V and 5 bases at J, with 18 bases between. The germline CDR1 and CDR2 sequences are MNHEY and SMNVEV (reference sequence). This CDR3 spans 15 amino acids. The CDR3 DNA reads TGTGCCAGCAGTGGATCGACTCCGGCCCTTTATGGCTACACCTTC. Translation gives CASSGSTPALYGYTF.

The chain carries TRBV29-1 and TRBJ2-1, with 7 bases identical to TRBD2. The CDR3 consists of 13 residues. Germline CDR1 reads SQVTM; CDR2 reads ANQGSEA. The V and J ends lost 4 bases and 6 bases, in that order; junction bases with no gene match: 6. In DNA form, the CDR3 reads TGCAGCGTTGCAGGACTAGAGCCCAATGAGCAGTTCTTC. It is translated as CSVAGLEPNEQFF.

The V gene is TRBV29-1, the J gene TRBJ2-3, with 7 bases fitting TRBD1. CDR3 length: 11 residues. Germline V lookup: CDR1 SQVTM, CDR2 ANQGSEA. The V gene end was trimmed by 6 bases and the J gene end by 4 bases; junction bases not matched to a gene: 1. CDR3: CSVGQSDTQYF. Written as DNA, the CDR3 is TGCAGCGTGGGACAGTCAGATACGCAGTATTTT.

The chain is built from TRBV15 and TRBJ2-3; D not certain. This CDR3 has 12 residues. From germline, CDR1 is LNHNV and CDR2 YYDKDF (reference sequence). Trimming stripped 1 base from V and 4 bases from J, with 3 bases between. CDR3 DNA sequence: TGTGCCACCAGCAGAGTGGCAGATACGCAGTATTTT. Its protein product is CATSRVADTQYF.

The V gene is TRBV21-1, the J gene TRBJ2-1; the table's D call TRBD1 went unverified against the DNA. TRBV21-1 is annotated as a pseudogene. The CDR3 sequence is 13 residues long. The CDR3 DNA sequence: TGTGCCAGCCCGGACAGGGGAGGAGGTGAGCAGTTCTTC. It codes for CASPDRGGGEQFF.

The CDR3 bases are TGCGCCAGCAGCCAAGTAAAGGGTGGGGGCTACGAGCAGTACTTC. Protein sequence: CASSQVKGGGYEQYF. The V gene is TRBV4-1, the J gene TRBJ2-7; D is perhaps TRBD1 or TRBD2 (5 bases each). Germline values: CDR1 MGHRA, CDR2 YSYEKL. V was pared by 1 base and J by 3 bases, with 13 bases between. The CDR3 contains 15 residues.

This clone was picked up a small number of times. The chain has TRBV6-5 and TRBJ2-1, with D possibly being TRBD2 (6 bases). CDR3 length equals 16 residues. Germline values: CDR1 MNHEY, CDR2 SVGAGI. Deletions cut 2 bases from V and 2 bases from J, with 13 bases between. This chain's CDR3 is CASSYLGSGTYNEQFF. The DNA for the CDR3 is TGTGCCAGCAGTTACCTGGGTAGCGGAACCTACAATGAGCAGTTCTTC.

In this sample, this clone turned up once. J is TRBJ1-1 and V is TRBV5-6, with a weak D call TRBD1 (6 bases). Trimming removed 1 base at V and 3 bases at J, with 16 bases between. CDR3 size: 16 residues. CDR1 is SGHDT, CDR2 YYEEEE, per germline. DNA for the CDR3: TGTGCCAGCAGCTTGATGGTTGGGGGCGAGGACACTGAAGCTTTCTTT. Translation gives CASSLMVGGEDTEAFF.

V gene TRBV19 combines with J gene TRBJ1-2; D is undetermined. The germline gives CDR1 LNHDA, CDR2 SQIVND (reference sequence). V was cut by 1 base and J by 5 bases, with 8 bases left in between. The CDR3 sequence is 13 residues long. The CDR3 DNA reads as TGTGCCAGTAGTATAGGAGCGGGGTATGGCTACACCTTC. This translates into CASSIGAGYGYTF.

This chain links TRBV14 with TRBJ2-1; TRBD1 agrees at 7 bases. Losses at the gene ends were 3 bases for V and 2 bases for J; bases not matched to a gene: 4. The CDR3 covers 15 residues. The germline V gene encodes CDR1 SGHDN and CDR2 FVKESK. CDR3 bases: TGTGCCAGCAGCCACCCAGGGGGAACCTACAATGAGCAGTTCTTC. Its protein is CASSHPGGTYNEQFF.

This chain links TRBV7-9 with TRBJ1-1, with D uncertain. CDR1 is SEHNR, CDR2 FQNEAQ, per germline (reference sequence). V lost 6 bases and J lost 6, with 11 bases in between. CDR3 length equals 12 residues. The CDR3 protein is CASRAGFAEAFF. CDR3 in DNA: TGTGCCAGCAGAGCGGGGTTTGCTGAAGCTTTCTTT.